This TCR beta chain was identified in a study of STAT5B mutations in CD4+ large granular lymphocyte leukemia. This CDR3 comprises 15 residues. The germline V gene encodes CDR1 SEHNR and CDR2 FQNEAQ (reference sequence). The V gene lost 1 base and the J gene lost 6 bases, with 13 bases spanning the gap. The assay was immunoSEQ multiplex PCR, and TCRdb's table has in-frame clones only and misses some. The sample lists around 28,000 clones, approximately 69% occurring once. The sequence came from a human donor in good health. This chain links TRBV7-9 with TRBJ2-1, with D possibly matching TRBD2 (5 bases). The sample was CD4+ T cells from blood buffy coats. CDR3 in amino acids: CASSLERAISNEQFF. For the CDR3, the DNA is TGTGCCAGCAGCTTAGAGAGGGCGATAAGCAATGAGCAGTTCTTC.